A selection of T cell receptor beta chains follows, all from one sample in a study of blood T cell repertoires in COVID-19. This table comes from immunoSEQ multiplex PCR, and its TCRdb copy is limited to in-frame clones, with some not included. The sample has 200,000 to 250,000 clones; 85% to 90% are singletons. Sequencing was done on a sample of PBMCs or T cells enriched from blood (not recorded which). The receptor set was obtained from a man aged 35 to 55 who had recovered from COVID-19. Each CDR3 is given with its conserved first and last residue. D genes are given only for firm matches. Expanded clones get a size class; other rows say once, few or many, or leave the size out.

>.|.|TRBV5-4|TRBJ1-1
CASSSPLDGGTEAFF
TGTGCCAGCAGCTCCCCTCTAGACGGGGGCACTGAAGCTTTCTTT
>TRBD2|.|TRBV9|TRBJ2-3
CASSGYGTSGGLSTDTQYF
TGTGCCAGCAGCGGCTACGGGACTAGCGGGGGGCTAAGCACAGATACGCAGTATTTT
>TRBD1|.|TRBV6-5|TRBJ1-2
CASTLGQGTNYGYTF
TGTGCCAGCACCCTCGGACAGGGGACTAACTATGGCTACACCTTC
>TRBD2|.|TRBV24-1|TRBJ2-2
CATSDEGGTDTGELFF
TGTGCCACCAGTGATGAGGGAGGGACGGACACCGGGGAGCTGTTTTTT
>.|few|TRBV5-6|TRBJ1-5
CASRQTGRGQPQHF
TGTGCCAGCAGGCAAACAGGGAGAGGCCAGCCCCAGCATTTT
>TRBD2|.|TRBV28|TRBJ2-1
CASSSETSGRGGSYNEQFF
TGTGCCAGCAGTTCAGAGACTAGCGGGAGAGGGGGCTCCTACAATGAGCAGTTCTTC
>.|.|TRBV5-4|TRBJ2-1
CASSHDRLESYNEQFF
TGTGCCAGCAGCCACGATCGACTAGAAAGCTACAATGAGCAGTTCTTC
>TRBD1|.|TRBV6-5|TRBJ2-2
CASRNTGAGELFF
TGTGCCAGCAGAAATACAGGGGCCGGGGAGCTGTTTTTT
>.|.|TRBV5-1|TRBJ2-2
CASSLAGSNTGELFF
TGCGCCAGCAGCTTGGCAGGATCGAACACCGGGGAGCTGTTTTTT
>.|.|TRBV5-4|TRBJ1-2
CASSLGRRDDGYTF
TGTGCCAGCAGCTTGGGGCGGAGGGATGATGGCTACACCTTC
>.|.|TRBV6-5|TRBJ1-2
CASSYSTAGGYTF
TGTGCCAGCAGTTACTCGACAGCCGGAGGCTACACCTTC
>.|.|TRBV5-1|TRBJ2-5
CASSSQGGGAGETQYF
TGCGCCAGCAGCTCGCAAGGTGGGGGGGCCGGGGAGACCCAGTACTTC
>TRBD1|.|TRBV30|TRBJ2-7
CACLIGTGGTYEQYF
TGTGCCTGTTTAATTGGGACAGGGGGGACCTACGAGCAGTACTTC
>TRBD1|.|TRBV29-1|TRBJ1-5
CSGQGYQPQHF
TGCAGCGGACAGGGGTACCAGCCCCAGCATTTT
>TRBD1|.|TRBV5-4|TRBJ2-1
CASSRTGDEQFF
TGTGCCAGCAGCCGGACAGGGGATGAGCAGTTCTTC
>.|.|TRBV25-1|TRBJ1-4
CASSESIRVNEKLFF
TGTGCCAGCAGTGAATCGATCAGGGTTAATGAAAAACTGTTTTTT
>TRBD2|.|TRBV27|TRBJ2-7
CASSSRLAGYEQYF
TGTGCCAGCAGTTCTCGACTAGCGGGTTACGAGCAGTACTTC
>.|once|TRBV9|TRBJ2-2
CASSVAGGELFF
TGTGCCAGCAGCGTAGCGGGCGGGGAGCTGTTTTTT
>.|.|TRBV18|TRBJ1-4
CASSTGVQNEKLFF
TGTGCCAGCTCTACCGGAGTCCAGAATGAAAAACTGTTTTTT
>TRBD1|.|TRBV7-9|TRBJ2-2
CASSPRKRQGVNTGELFF
TGTGCCAGCAGCCCTAGAAAGAGACAGGGAGTGAACACCGGGGAGCTGTTTTTT
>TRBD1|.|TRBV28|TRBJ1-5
CASRTHRTGVGNQPQHF
TGTGCCAGCAGAACCCATAGGACAGGGGTGGGCAATCAGCCCCAGCATTTT
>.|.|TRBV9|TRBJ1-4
CASSVGQINEKLFF
TGTGCCAGCAGCGTAGGACAGATTAATGAAAAACTGTTTTTT
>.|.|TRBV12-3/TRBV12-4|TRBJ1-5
CASSLFSRYQHF
TGTGCCAGCAGTTTATTCTCGCGTTACCAGCATTTT
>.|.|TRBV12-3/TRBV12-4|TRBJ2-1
CASSRDSYNEQFF
TGTGCCAGCAGTCGCGACAGCTACAATGAGCAGTTCTTC
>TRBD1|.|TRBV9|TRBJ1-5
CASSVGWTGDSNQPQHF
TGTGCCAGCAGCGTAGGATGGACAGGGGATAGCAATCAGCCCCAGCATTTT
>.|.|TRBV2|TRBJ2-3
CASRTTRPDTQYF
TGTGCCAGCAGAACTACGCGCCCAGATACGCAGTATTTT